This entry lists 20 T cell receptor beta chains sequenced from one sample in a study of shared clonotypes between healthy human individuals. Profiled with immunoSEQ multiplex PCR; TCRdb holds only in-frame clones, not every one. The sample holds nearly 1 million clones, approximately 80% seen once. The sample taken for sequencing was memory CD4+ T cells sorted from blood. Documented subset: CD45RA-negative fraction. Source of these receptors: a man aged 18-30 years in good health.

The genes are TRBV30 and TRBJ2-7; D uncertain. Trimming stripped 0 bases from V and 9 bases from J, with 9 bases between. Per germline, CDR1 GTSNPN and CDR2 SVGIG (reference sequence). The CDR3 is 11 amino acids. CDR3 sequence reads: CAWSVSAAQYF. CDR3 sequence (DNA): TGTGCCTGGAGTGTATCGGCCGCGCAGTACTTC.

In regard to this clone: Other DNA variants within this sample encode the same CDR3. The chain has TRBV5-6 and TRBJ2-4; weak D call: TRBD1 (6 bases). The CDR3 covers 14 residues. With 0 bases removed from V and 2 bases from J, the gap between germline ends came to 6 bases. Germline CDR1 and CDR2: SGHDT and YYEEEE. CDR3 protein: CASSLGGPKNIQYF. DNA for the CDR3: TGTGCCAGCAGCTTGGGGGGGCCCAAAAACATTCAGTACTTC.

Only a few counts were recorded for this clone. Additional DNA sequences in this sample encode the identical CDR3. V and J are TRBV18 and TRBJ1-2; 7 nucleotides match TRBD1. Trimming removed 3 bases from V and 5 bases from J; junction bases left unmatched: 3. Looked up from germline, CDR1 is KGHSH and CDR2 is LQKENI. This CDR3 is built from 13 residues. In DNA form, the CDR3 reads TGTGCCAGCTCACCCGACAGGGAATATGGCTACACCTTC. Its protein is CASSPDREYGYTF.

Worth noting for this clone: The sample contains more than one DNA sequence encoding this CDR3. The chain couples TRBV9 to TRBJ2-1; 7 bases are shared with TRBD2. Germline V gene lookup returns CDR1 SGDLS and CDR2 YYNGEE. This CDR3 comprises 14 residues. The J segment lost 6 bases and the V segment lost 0 bases, leaving 3 bases of the junction unmatched. CDR3 bases: TGTGCCAGCAGCGTAGGGGGAGGGCGCAATGAGCAGTTCTTC. Protein sequence: CASSVGGGRNEQFF.

The sample holds a few counts of this clone. The rearrangement joins TRBV5-1 to TRBJ2-3; unclear D gene. Germline V CDR1 and CDR2: SGHRS, YFSETQ. This CDR3 contains 12 residues. V was clipped by 3 bases and J by 4 bases, with 6 bases between them. The CDR3, as DNA: TGCGCCAGCAGCTACGGATCAGATACGCAGTATTTT. As protein: CASSYGSDTQYF.

As concerns this clone: Other DNA sequences in this sample translate to the same CDR3. The chain joins TRBV7-2 to TRBJ2-3, with D unclear. This CDR3 is 12 amino acids long. V was clipped by 3 bases and J by 3 bases, with 4 bases between them. The germline V gene encodes CDR1 SGHTA and CDR2 FQGNSA. The DNA of the CDR3 is TGTGCCAGCAGCTTCGGGACAGATACGCAGTATTTT. Its translation is CASSFGTDTQYF.

The V gene is TRBV27, the J gene TRBJ2-3; perhaps D is TRBD1 or TRBD2 (5 bases each). There are 15 residues in the CDR3. Germline lookup yields CDR1 MNHEY and CDR2 SMNVEV (reference sequence). V was pared by 5 bases and J by 1 base, with 13 bases between. The CDR3 coding sequence is TGTGCCAGCAGTCCCGACCGGGGCCGCACAGATACGCAGTATTTT. Residues: CASSPDRGRTDTQYF.

This chain connects TRBV6-1 to TRBJ2-6; no definite D call. Trimming cost V 6 bases and J 0 bases, with 12 bases left between them. Germline V gene lookup returns CDR1 MNHNS and CDR2 SASEGT. The CDR3 spans 16 residues. The CDR3 is CASREHQVSGANVLTF. As DNA, the CDR3 is TGTGCCAGCAGAGAACACCAGGTCTCTGGGGCCAACGTCCTGACTTTC.

The rearrangement joins TRBV30 to TRBJ1-5, with unresolved D. Germline lookup yields CDR1 GTSNPN and CDR2 SVGIG (reference sequence). The CDR3 is 17 amino acids. Trimming removed 3 bases at V and 0 bases at J, with 18 bases between. CDR3 loop: CAWRPRMGSLSNQPQHF. In DNA form, the CDR3 reads TGTGCCTGGAGACCTCGAATGGGTTCCCTTAGCAATCAGCCCCAGCATTTT.

This chain connects TRBV4-1 to TRBJ2-3; the D gene is possibly TRBD1 (6 bases). The CDR3 runs to 16 residues. Trimming left V 0 bases short and J 2 bases short, with 12 bases between. Germline CDR1 is MGHRA and CDR2 is YSYEKL. CDR3 region: CASSQEGQPNTDTQYF. For the CDR3, the DNA is TGCGCCAGCAGCCAAGAAGGACAGCCTAACACAGATACGCAGTATTTT.

V gene TRBV28 combines with J gene TRBJ1-2; 7 bases line up with TRBD1. J lost 8 bases, V lost 7 bases, and 4 bases had no gene match. CDR3 length: 11 residues. The V gene's germline CDR1 is MDHEN and CDR2 SYDVKM. CDR3 sequence (DNA): TGTGCCAGCAAGAGACAGGGAGGCTACACCTTC. As protein: CASKRQGGYTF.

This clone was counted between two and nine times. The rearrangement uses TRBV4-3 and TRBJ1-2; 7 nucleotides agree with TRBD1. The CDR3 runs to 13 residues. Germline V gene sequence: CDR1 LGHNA, CDR2 YSLEER. J lost 4 bases, V lost 1 base, and 0 bases had no gene match. Here the CDR3 reads CASSQAGGYGYTF. The CDR3 DNA reads TGCGCCAGCAGCCAAGCAGGGGGCTATGGCTACACCTTC.

This sequence joins TRBV7-8 and TRBJ1-4; D gene ambiguous. Germline CDR1 is SGHVS and CDR2 is FQNEAQ. V lost 1 base to trimming and J lost 5 bases, with 11 bases between them. The CDR3 covers 15 residues. CDR3 in amino acids: CASSLDGKVNEKLFF. For the CDR3, the DNA is TGTGCCAGCAGCTTAGATGGGAAGGTGAATGAAAAACTGTTTTTT.

This clone occurred once. V and J are TRBV6-1 and TRBJ1-1; 7 bases map to TRBD1. V dropped 5 bases and J dropped 10; count of bases not matched to a gene: 10. The CDR3 is 13 amino acids. Germline V lookup: CDR1 MNHNS, CDR2 SASEGT. This chain's CDR3 is CASSQTGVLGAFF. In DNA form, the CDR3 reads TGTGCCAGCAGTCAAACAGGGGTCCTGGGAGCTTTCTTT.

V gene TRBV12-5 combines with J gene TRBJ1-2; 12 bases are a match to TRBD1. The CDR3 spans 14 residues. Germline V gives CDR1 LGHNT, CDR2 FRNRAP. With V trimmed by 6 bases and J by 13 bases, 12 bases remained unmatched. The CDR3 sequence is CASGRSGQGAVITF. In nucleotides, the CDR3 is TGTGCTAGTGGGCGTTCGGGACAGGGGGCGGTAATCACCTTC.

The V and J genes are TRBV5-1 and TRBJ2-1; perhaps TRBD2 as D (6 bases). V lost 0 bases and J 2 bases, leaving 12 bases between the germline ends. The germline V gene encodes CDR1 SGHRS and CDR2 YFSETQ. The CDR3 extends over 16 amino acids. CDR3: CASSLVGGATYNEQFF. The CDR3 DNA reads TGCGCCAGCAGCTTGGTTGGAGGGGCTACCTACAATGAGCAGTTCTTC.

In its sample, this clone was seen a few times. This chain connects TRBV7-2 to TRBJ1-1; possible D gene TRBD1, 6 bases. The ends were cut back, 4 bases at V and 4 bases at J, with 16 bases in the middle. Per germline, CDR1 SGHTA and CDR2 FQGNSA. The length of the CDR3 is 15 residues. DNA for the CDR3: TGTGCCAGCAGCTCCCTTCCCGGACAGCTCACTGAAGCTTTCTTT. The encoded protein is CASSSLPGQLTEAFF.

In the case of this clone: One end of the junction fails to match germline, which may point to a read error. The rearrangement joins TRBV14 to TRBJ1-2, with D perhaps TRBD1 (5 bases). The germline gives CDR1 SGHDN, CDR2 FVKESK. The CDR3 has 12 amino acids. In nucleotides, the CDR3 is TGTGCCAGCAGTTGGGGGGACTATGGCTGCACCTTC. Translated: CASSWGDYGCTF.

This clone has at least ten counts. Other nucleotide sequences in the sample specify the same CDR3. The V gene is TRBV15, the J gene TRBJ1-4, with D unclear. The V end lost 1 base, the J end lost 8 bases, and 5 bases lay between the germline ends. CDR3 length: 12 residues. The germline gives CDR1 LNHNV, CDR2 YYDKDF (reference sequence). The CDR3 sequence is CATSRVGEKLFF. The DNA of the CDR3 is TGTGCCACCAGCAGAGTTGGCGAAAAACTGTTTTTT. Looking up the rest from reference TRBV15 and TRBJ1-4 gives the full variable domain: DAMVIQNPRYQVTQFGKPVTLSCSQTLNHNVMYWYQQKSSQAPKLLFHYYDKDFNNEADTPDNFQSRRPNTSFCFLDIRSPGLGDTAMYLCATSRVGEKLFFGSGTQLSVL.

The chain links TRBV25-1 to TRBJ1-1; TRBD1 is a possible D gene (6 bases). V was pared by 7 bases and J by 1 base, with 10 bases between. The CDR3 is 13 residues long. CDR1 is MGHDK, CDR2 SYGVNS, per germline. The CDR3 sequence: CASTRDTNTEAFF. CDR3 DNA: TGTGCCAGCACCCGGGACACGAACACTGAAGCTTTCTTT.